One sample yielded the 9 T cell receptor beta chains listed below, sequenced in a study of T cell repertoires in cytomegalovirus infection. TCRdb passed the reads through MiXCR, listing each CDR3 protein once. The repertoire holds about 920,000 distinct CDR3 sequences, with 30% to 40% as singletons. The antigens these receptors bind are not known. This sample comprised cultured CD8+ T cells from PBMCs, obtained from culture after CMV antigen stimulation. Source of these receptors: a human donor in good health (CMV status not recorded). Some clones in this sample may be carry-over from other donors' samples.

The rearrangement links TRBV12-3 or TRBV12-4 to TRBJ1-2; D gene ambiguous. Trimming took off 2 bases at V and 6 bases at J, with 7 bases between the two ends. The CDR3 loop spans 12 amino acids. The CDR3 DNA sequence: TGTGCCAGCAGTTTATTCGGGGATGGCTACACCTTC. It specifies CASSLFGDGYTF.

The chain links TRBV11-3 to TRBJ2-7, with 8 bases that match TRBD1. Germline V gene lookup returns CDR1 SGHNT and CDR2 YENEEA. V dropped 4 bases and J dropped 4; count of bases not matched to a gene: 3. This CDR3 is built from 13 residues. CDR3 amino acids: CASSSGQEYEQYF. CDR3 nucleotide sequence: TGTGCCAGCAGCTCGGGACAGGAATACGAGCAGTACTTC.

The chain uses TRBV23-1 and TRBJ1-6, with 7 bases identical to TRBD1. TRBV23-1 is an ORF, with its function uncertain. V lost 4 bases to trimming and J lost 6 bases; unmatched junction nucleotides: 12. The length of the CDR3 is 17 residues. CDR3 amino acids: CASSRQKGQGGNSPLHF. The CDR3 DNA is TGCGCCAGCAGTCGCCAAAAAGGGCAGGGGGGTAATTCACCCCTCCACTTT.

The chain joins TRBV29-1 to TRBJ1-4; D remains unclear. The CDR3 totals 12 residues. Germline V CDR1 and CDR2: SQVTM, ANQGSEA. The CDR3 DNA follows: TGCGGCCAGCGTGCAACTAATGAAAAACTGTTTTTT. Its protein product is CGQRATNEKLFF.

This clonotype was found many times. The chain recombines TRBV7-2 with TRBJ2-5; D is possibly TRBD2 (6 bases). Germline V gene data show CDR1 as SGHTA and CDR2 as FQGNSA. The CDR3 runs to 15 residues. V dropped 0 bases and J dropped 2 bases, with 10 bases sitting between them. The CDR3 DNA is TGTGCCAGCAGCTTAGCGGGGGGAATACAAGAGACCCAGTACTTC. This sequence encodes CASSLAGGIQETQYF.

The chain joins TRBV11-2 to TRBJ1-6; D remains unclear. CDR3 length equals 16 residues. V gave up 1 base and J gave up 10 bases, with 17 bases separating them. Germline values: CDR1 SGHAT, CDR2 FQNNGV. The CDR3 DNA reads TGTGCCAGCAGCTTAGTGGGCGGCGGGTCGAGGTCACCCCTCCACTTT. It translates to CASSLVGGGSRSPLHF. Supplemented by reference TRBV11-2 and TRBJ1-6, the full variable domain reads EAGVAQSPRYKIIEKRQSVAFWCNPISGHATLYWYQQILGQGPKLLIQFQNNGVVDDSQLPKDRFSAERLKGVDSTLKIQPAKLEDSAVYLCASSLVGGGSRSPLHFGNGTRLTVT.

The genes are TRBV7-9 and TRBJ2-1; D ambiguous. Germline V gives CDR1 SEHNR, CDR2 FQNEAQ (reference sequence). Deletions cut 9 bases from V and 4 bases from J, with 13 bases between. This CDR3 spans 13 amino acids. CDR3 DNA sequence: TGTGCCAGTGCGGCTGAACTTTACAATGAGCAGTTCTTC. This sequence encodes CASAAELYNEQFF.

The chain couples TRBV19 to TRBJ1-3; a possible D gene is TRBD1 (5 bases). Trimming stripped 6 bases from V and 2 bases from J, with 20 bases between. CDR3 size: 17 residues. The germline V gene has CDR1 LNHDA and CDR2 SQIVND (reference sequence). The CDR3 nucleotides read TGTGCCAGTAGCTCGACCCGACAGTTTGCGACTGGAAACACCATATATTTT. Its protein product is CASSSTRQFATGNTIYF. Full variable domain (remainder filled in from reference TRBV19 and TRBJ1-3): DGGITQSPKYLFRKEGQNVTLSCEQNLNHDAMYWYRQDPGQGLRLIYYSQIVNDFQKGDIAEGYSVSREKKESFPLTVTSAQKNPTAFYLCASSSTRQFATGNTIYFGEGSWLTVV.

The chain recombines TRBV20-1 with TRBJ1-5; D unresolved. CDR1 is DFQATT and CDR2 is SNEGSKA in the germline V gene (reference sequence). The V end was cut by 6 bases, the J end by 6 bases, with 21 bases between. The CDR3 is 15 amino acids. The CDR3 DNA sequence: TGCAGTGCCGTCTACGAGGCGGGTGGAATTCAGCCCCAGCATTTT. Translating gives CSAVYEAGGIQPQHF.